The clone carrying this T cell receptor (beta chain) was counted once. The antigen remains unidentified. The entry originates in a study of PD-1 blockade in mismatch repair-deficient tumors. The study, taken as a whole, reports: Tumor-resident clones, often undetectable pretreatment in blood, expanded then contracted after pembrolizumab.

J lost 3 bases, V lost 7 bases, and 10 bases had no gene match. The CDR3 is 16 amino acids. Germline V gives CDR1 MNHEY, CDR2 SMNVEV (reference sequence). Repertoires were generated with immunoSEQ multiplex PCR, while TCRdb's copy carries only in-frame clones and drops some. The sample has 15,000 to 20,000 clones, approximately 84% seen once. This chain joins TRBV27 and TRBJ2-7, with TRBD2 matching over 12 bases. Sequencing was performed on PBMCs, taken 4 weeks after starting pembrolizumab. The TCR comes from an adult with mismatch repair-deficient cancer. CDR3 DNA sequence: TGTGCCAGCATCCATATCTCGACTAGCGGGGGCTACGAGCAGTACTTC. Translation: CASIHISTSGGYEQYF.